Each of the 21 T cell receptor beta chains below was sequenced from the same sample in a study of STAT3 mutations in large granular lymphocyte leukemia. Study-wide results and caveats: Every T-cell large granular lymphocyte leukemia patient had at least one immunodominant TCR beta clonotype.

The protocol was immunoSEQ multiplex PCR, while the TCRdb copy is restricted to in-frame clones and leaves out a portion. The table lists 3,400 or so clones, 74% of them singletons. These receptors have no known antigen. Sample: peripheral blood mononuclear cells. The receptors derive from a man in his sixties with T-cell large granular lymphocyte leukemia. Some clones in this sample may be carry-over from other donors' samples.

The chain links TRBV9 to TRBJ2-5, with 9 bases fitting TRBD2. Germline values: CDR1 SGDLS, CDR2 YYNGEE. This CDR3 contains 15 residues. Germline trimming cut 1 base from V and 2 bases from J; bases unmatched to any gene: 3. The CDR3 DNA sequence: TGTGCCAGCAGCGTACTAGCGGGACCACAAGAGACCCAGTACTTC. It is translated as CASSVLAGPQETQYF.

CDR3 bases: TGTGCCAGCAGTTTAGCCTTTGTCGAATCGGGACAGGGGGCGAAGACCCAGTACTTC. Amino acids: CASSLAFVESGQGAKTQYF. This chain uses TRBV27 with TRBJ2-5; 12 nucleotides agree with TRBD1. The trim removed 2 bases at V and 6 bases at J, leaving 16 bases unmatched. CDR3 length: 19 residues. Germline CDR1 reads MNHEY; CDR2 reads SMNVEV (reference sequence).

The gene calls are TRBV27 and TRBJ1-1; 8 nucleotides line up with TRBD1. This CDR3 comprises 17 residues. Germline CDR1 and CDR2: MNHEY and SMNVEV (reference sequence). The junction had 13 bases not matched to a gene; V was cut back by 6 bases and J by 1 base. For the CDR3, the DNA is TGTGCCAGCAGGACACTTGCCTTAGGGACAGGGAACACTGAAGCTTTCTTT. Amino acid sequence: CASRTLALGTGNTEAFF.

The sample holds one count of this clone. The chain links TRBV5-1 to TRBJ2-5; unclear D gene. V lost 1 base, J lost 5 bases, and 6 bases lay in between. Germline CDR1 and CDR2: SGHRS and YFSETQ. The CDR3 length is 12 residues. CDR3 protein: CASSLNGETQYF. As DNA, the CDR3 is TGCGCCAGCAGCTTGAATGGGGAGACCCAGTACTTC.

This chain joins TRBV7-2 and TRBJ2-1; D is unclear. The CDR3 runs 14 residues. Germline V gene data show CDR1 as SGHTA and CDR2 as FQGNSA. V gave up 2 bases and J gave up 6 bases, with 11 bases separating them. The CDR3 loop is CASSLLVFGNEQFF. CDR3 DNA sequence: TGTGCCAGCAGCTTACTCGTCTTCGGCAATGAGCAGTTCTTC. The variable domain in full, completed from reference TRBV7-2 and TRBJ2-1, reads GAGVSQSPSNKVTEKGKDVELRCDPISGHTALYWYRQSLGQGLEFLIYFQGNSAPDKSGLPSDRFSAERTGGSVSTLTIQRTQQEDSAVYLCASSLLVFGNEQFFGPGTRLTVL.

The chain carries TRBV7-9 and TRBJ2-1; D is undetermined. Per the germline V gene, CDR1 is SEHNR and CDR2 is FQNEAQ (reference sequence). The CDR3 extends over 13 amino acids. Trimming left V 3 bases short and J 5 bases short, with 8 bases between. The CDR3 DNA sequence: TGTGCCAGCAGCTTGTTTGGCCACAATGAGCAGTTCTTC. Translation: CASSLFGHNEQFF.

The gene calls are TRBV25-1 and TRBJ1-2; tentative D call: TRBD1 (5 bases). Trimming removed 4 bases from V and 0 bases from J, with 18 bases in between. Germline-derived CDR1 and CDR2 are MGHDK and SYGVNS. The length of the CDR3 is 17 residues. The CDR3 region is CASSGTLRDGTNYGYTF. For the CDR3, the DNA is TGTGCCAGCAGTGGAACTCTTAGGGACGGTACTAACTATGGCTACACCTTC.

This clone was counted only a few times. V gene TRBV15 combines with J gene TRBJ1-2; D might be TRBD1 (5 bases). The V and J ends lost 3 bases and 5 bases respectively, with 10 bases between them. CDR3 length equals 13 residues. Germline CDR1 and CDR2: LNHNV and YYDKDF (reference sequence). CDR3 region: CATSRDKTYGYTF. The CDR3 region has the DNA TGTGCCACCAGCAGGGACAAAACTTATGGCTACACCTTC.

The chain recombines TRBV29-1 with TRBJ1-2; TRBD1 is a possible D gene (6 bases). The CDR3 runs to 15 residues. The ends were cut back, 0 bases at V and 4 bases at J, with 15 bases in the middle. The germline V gene has CDR1 SQVTM and CDR2 ANQGSEA. Here the CDR3 DNA reads TGCAGCGTTGAAGATGGTCGGGGGCGCTTCTATGGCTACACCTTC. Its protein product is CSVEDGRGRFYGYTF.

The chain is built from TRBV30 and TRBJ2-5, with unresolved D. V was pared by 3 bases and J by 3 bases, with 2 bases between. CDR1 and CDR2 from the germline V gene are GTSNPN and SVGIG (reference sequence). The CDR3 covers 10 residues. The CDR3 protein is CAWRKETQYF. Written as DNA, the CDR3 is TGTGCCTGGAGGAAAGAGACCCAGTACTTC.

The chain uses TRBV7-2 and TRBJ1-1; D is uncertain. V lost 3 bases and J 2 bases, leaving 4 bases between the germline ends. This CDR3 is built from 12 residues. Looked up from germline, CDR1 is SGHTA and CDR2 is FQGNSA. The CDR3 protein is CASSLDNTEAFF. The CDR3 nucleotides are TGTGCCAGCAGCTTGGACAACACTGAAGCTTTCTTT. The full variable domain, completed using reference TRBV7-2 and TRBJ1-1, is GAGVSQSPSNKVTEKGKDVELRCDPISGHTALYWYRQSLGQGLEFLIYFQGNSAPDKSGLPSDRFSAERTGGSVSTLTIQRTQQEDSAVYLCASSLDNTEAFFGQGTRLTVV.

The genes are TRBV7-9 and TRBJ2-7, with D perhaps TRBD2 (6 bases). The CDR3 extends over 15 amino acids. Germline CDR1 is SEHNR and CDR2 is FQNEAQ (reference sequence). V was clipped by 4 bases and J by 2 bases, with 15 bases between them. CDR3 in DNA: TGTGCCAGCAGCTCCAGGGCTAGCGTGACCTACGAGCAGTACTTC. This sequence encodes CASSSRASVTYEQYF.

CDR3 DNA: TGTGCCAGCTCACCGGGGCTAAGCCACCCTAACTATGGCTACACCTTC. It translates to CASSPGLSHPNYGYTF. V is TRBV18 and J is TRBJ1-2; possible D gene TRBD1, 5 bases. The germline V gene encodes CDR1 KGHSH and CDR2 LQKENI. The CDR3 totals 16 residues. Between the trimmed V and J ends, which lost 3 bases and 0 bases, there was a span of 14 bases.

The rearrangement links TRBV18 to TRBJ1-2, with a tentative D call TRBD1 (5 bases). Germline CDR1 and CDR2: KGHSH and LQKENI. There are 13 residues in the CDR3. The V and J ends lost 3 bases and 6 bases respectively, with 11 bases between them. The DNA for the CDR3 is TGTGCCAGCTCACCTGGGGCTTCCAATGGCTACACCTTC. This gives the protein CASSPGASNGYTF. The full variable domain, in which reference TRBV18 and TRBJ1-2 provide the parts outside the CDR3, is NAGVMQNPRHLVRRRGQEARLRCSPMKGHSHVYWYRQLPEEGLKFMVYLQKENIIDESGMPKERFSAEFPKEGPSILRIQQVVRGDSAAYFCASSPGASNGYTFGSGTRLTVV.

This clone was detected a few times. V usage is TRBV9 and J usage is TRBJ2-7; 9 bases are shared with TRBD1. CDR3 size: 13 residues. The V gene end was trimmed by 7 bases and the J gene end by 3 bases; junction bases not matched to a gene: 5. Per germline, CDR1 SGDLS and CDR2 YYNGEE. In DNA form, the CDR3 reads TGTGCCAGCTCCGGGACAGGGCACTACGAGCAGTACTTC. This sequence encodes CASSGTGHYEQYF.

This clone was found a few times. The chain joins TRBV11-3 to TRBJ2-7; the match to TRBD2 covers 14 bases. The junction had 7 bases not matched to a gene; V was cut back by 5 bases and J by 7 bases. This CDR3 contains 15 residues. Germline-derived CDR1 and CDR2 are SGHNT and YENEEA. DNA of the CDR3: TGTGCCAGCAGCAAAGGGACTAGCGGGAGCTGGGAGCAGTACTTC. Protein sequence: CASSKGTSGSWEQYF.

This clone was recorded a few times. CDR3 bases: TGCAGCGTTGGTGAGGGGTTTAATCAGCCCCAGCATTTT. Protein: CSVGEGFNQPQHF. The chain combines TRBV29-1 with TRBJ1-5; D perhaps matches TRBD1 (5 bases). In germline, CDR1 is SQVTM, CDR2 ANQGSEA. The ends were cut back, 4 bases at V and 4 bases at J, with 11 bases in the middle. The CDR3 consists of 13 residues.

The chain recombines TRBV29-1 with TRBJ2-3; 10 bases map to TRBD2. Germline lookup yields CDR1 SQVTM and CDR2 ANQGSEA. Trimming cost V 6 bases and J 3 bases; bases outside gene matches: 30. This CDR3 is built from 22 residues. CDR3 nucleotide sequence: TGCAGCGTCTGGCCCCTGCCTGTCGGGAATCTAGCGGGAGATGAGGAAACAGATACGCAGTATTTT. Amino acids: CSVWPLPVGNLAGDEETDTQYF.

The chain employs TRBV18 and TRBJ1-1; D remains unclear. Germline lookup yields CDR1 KGHSH and CDR2 LQKENI. The CDR3 is 13 residues long. V lost 7 bases and J lost 0, with 9 bases in between. CDR3 sequence reads: CASCPEVNTEAFF. The DNA of the CDR3 is TGTGCCAGCTGTCCTGAGGTGAACACTGAAGCTTTCTTT.

This clone was detected a few times. The rearrangement uses TRBV14 and TRBJ2-7; TRBD2 is a possible D gene (6 bases). V was pared by 2 bases and J by 3 bases, with 14 bases between. The CDR3 is made up of 15 amino acids. CDR1 and CDR2 from the germline V gene are SGHDN and FVKESK. The CDR3, as DNA: TGTGCCAGCAGCCAACCTCGCCGGGAGCTCTACGAGCAGTACTTC. Amino acid sequence: CASSQPRRELYEQYF. The full variable domain, in which reference TRBV14 and TRBJ2-7 provide the parts outside the CDR3, is EAGVTQFPSHSVIEKGQTVTLRCDPISGHDNLYWYRRVMGKEIKFLLHFVKESKQDESGMPNNRFLAERTGGTYSTLKVQPAELEDSGVYFCASSQPRRELYEQYFGPGTRLTVT.

The V gene is TRBV5-8, the J gene TRBJ2-7; the D is unclear. Trimming pared 4 bases from V and 3 bases from J, leaving 5 bases between. Per germline, CDR1 SGHTS and CDR2 YDEGEE. The CDR3 has 11 amino acids. The chain's CDR3 is CASSLRYEQYF. The CDR3, as DNA: TGTGCCAGCAGCCTACGCTACGAGCAGTACTTC.